Presented here are 7 T cell receptor beta chains from one specimen sequenced in a study of blood T cell repertoires in COVID-19. The table came from immunoSEQ multiplex PCR; TCRdb's copy has only in-frame clones and leaves some out. The sample includes 25,000 to 35,000 clones, 90% to 95% seen only once; the top ten take roughly a sixth. The sequenced material came from peripheral blood. The receptor source for this set is a human donor with active COVID-19. The donor label of this sample is uncertain.

The chain joins TRBV28 to TRBJ2-3; the D is unclear. The CDR3 is made up of 14 amino acids. V lost 5 bases, J lost 0 bases, and 9 bases lay in between. Germline V gene data show CDR1 as MDHEN and CDR2 as SYDVKM. CDR3 DNA: TGTGCCAGCAGTCCATGGCAGAGCACAGATACGCAGTATTTT. As protein: CASSPWQSTDTQYF.

The V and J genes are TRBV25-1 and TRBJ2-7; maybe TRBD1 (6 bases). V was cut by 4 bases and J by 6 bases, with 10 bases left in between. Germline V gives CDR1 MGHDK, CDR2 SYGVNS. The CDR3 spans 12 residues. The CDR3 region has the DNA TGTGCCAGCAGTGCCAGGGGCCGCGAGCAGTACTTC. As protein: CASSARGREQYF.

The rearrangement joins TRBV11-3 to TRBJ2-1; the D gene is possibly TRBD2 (5 bases). The length of the CDR3 is 12 residues. Trimming cost V 3 bases and J 8 bases, with 8 bases left between them. Germline V CDR1 and CDR2: SGHNT, YENEEA. The CDR3 spells CASSFNSDEQFF. DNA for the CDR3: TGTGCCAGCAGCTTTAATAGCGATGAGCAGTTCTTC.

The chain has TRBV18 and TRBJ2-1; 12 bases agree with TRBD2. The V gene end was trimmed by 4 bases and the J gene end by 9 bases; junction bases not matched to a gene: 16. Germline V gene lookup returns CDR1 KGHSH and CDR2 LQKENI. This CDR3 region has 18 residues. The CDR3 DNA reads TGTGCCAGCTCACGGGACAGGACTAGCGGGACGCTGGGAGTTGAGCAGTTCTTC. Its protein is CASSRDRTSGTLGVEQFF.

This rearrangement joins TRBV12-3 or TRBV12-4 to TRBJ2-2; the match to TRBD1 covers 7 bases. The length of the CDR3 is 13 residues. V shed 6 bases, J shed 6 bases, and the junction held 4 bases outside the gene matches. For the CDR3, the DNA is TGTGCCAGCAGACTACAGGGGTCCGGGGAGCTGTTTTTT. Its protein is CASRLQGSGELFF.

On this clone itself: At one boundary the junction diverges from the germline segment, which might be a read error. The V and J genes are TRBV7-7 and TRBJ2-3; no reliable D call. The CDR3 loop spans 14 amino acids. The germline gives CDR1 SSHAT, CDR2 FNYEAQ (reference sequence). This chain's CDR3 is CASSLARGTDTQYF. CDR3 in DNA: TGTGCTAGCAGCTTAGCTCGCGGCACAGATACGCAGTATTTT.

J is TRBJ1-1 and V is TRBV7-8; TRBD1 is a possible D gene (5 bases). Germline V lookup: CDR1 SGHVS, CDR2 FQNEAQ. The CDR3 consists of 15 residues. With 0 bases removed from V and 7 bases from J, the gap between germline ends came to 15 bases. The CDR3 spells CASSLARTADSEAFF. DNA of the CDR3: TGTGCCAGCAGCTTAGCCAGGACCGCCGACAGTGAAGCTTTCTTT.